The 25 T cell receptor beta chains presented below share a single source sample, sequenced in a study of blood T cell repertoires in COVID-19 (dated by TCRdb to 2018 to 2021). Library prep was done by the immunoSEQ multiplex PCR assay. Imported from immuneACCESS, the table was reduced by TCRdb to in-frame sequences with V and J called. These copies leave out some clones; in studies compared against another copy, an unresolved V gene accounts for under half, and the cause of the remainder is not known. This sample gives 250,000 to 350,000 clones in total; approximately 84% of them show up just once. Together, the top ten hold roughly 1.5% of the sample. What was sequenced was peripheral blood. The source of these receptors is a human donor with COVID-19, enrolled during active disease. The donor label of this sample is uncertain.

The chain is built from TRBV7-8 and TRBJ2-3; D not certain. V gave up 5 bases and J gave up 0 bases, with 9 bases separating them. The CDR3 length is 14 residues. Germline loops: CDR1 SGHVS, CDR2 FQNEAQ. The CDR3 spells CASSRGLSTDTQYF. The CDR3 nucleotides are TGTGCCAGCAGCCGAGGCCTAAGCACAGATACGCAGTATTTT.

The chain recombines TRBV25-1 with TRBJ2-3; TRBD2 matches 14 bases. This CDR3 is built from 15 residues. With V trimmed by 5 bases and J by 6 bases, 4 bases remained unmatched. The germline gives CDR1 MGHDK, CDR2 SYGVNS. The CDR3 spells CASSTGLAGADTQYF. The CDR3 bases are TGTGCCAGCAGTACGGGACTAGCGGGAGCGGATACGCAGTATTTT.

V and J are TRBV25-1 and TRBJ2-5, with a possible D match to TRBD2 (5 bases). Per the germline V gene, CDR1 is MGHDK and CDR2 is SYGVNS. This CDR3 is 15 amino acids long. V was pared by 0 bases and J by 5 bases, with 13 bases between. The CDR3 bases are TGTGCCAGCAGTGAATATAAGACAAGGGAGGAGACCCAGTACTTC. Translation: CASSEYKTREETQYF. Combining the CDR3 with reference TRBV25-1 and TRBJ2-5 gives the whole variable domain EADIYQTPRYLVIGTGKKITLECSQTMGHDKMYWYQQDPGMELHLIHYSYGVNSTEKGDLSSESTVSRIRTEHFPLTLESARPSHTSQYLCASSEYKTREETQYFGPGTRLLVL.

This chain joins TRBV30 and TRBJ2-3; D is unclear. The CDR3 totals 13 residues. V lost 2 bases and J 4 bases, leaving 10 bases between the germline ends. Germline values: CDR1 GTSNPN, CDR2 SVGIG (reference sequence). The CDR3 loop reads CAWSLNMADTQYF. CDR3 nucleotides: TGTGCCTGGAGTCTAAATATGGCAGATACGCAGTATTTT.

The chain employs TRBV12-3 or TRBV12-4 and TRBJ1-5; D gene ambiguous. CDR3 length: 13 amino acids. V gave up 4 bases and J gave up 4 bases, with 8 bases separating them. The CDR3 sequence: CASSSQQNQPQHF. The CDR3 nucleotides are TGTGCCAGCAGTTCCCAACAAAATCAGCCCCAGCATTTT.

This clone showed up just a few times. The rearrangement joins TRBV12-5 to TRBJ1-1, with D possibly being TRBD1 (6 bases). V was clipped by 0 bases and J by 12 bases, with 14 bases between them. The CDR3 is made up of 13 amino acids. Germline CDR1 is LGHNT and CDR2 is FRNRAP. The CDR3 protein is CASGLVQDRRSFF. CDR3 nucleotides: TGTGCTAGTGGTTTGGTCCAAGACAGGAGATCTTTCTTT.

The genes are TRBV9 and TRBJ2-1; 7 nucleotides line up with TRBD2. Germline CDR1 is SGDLS and CDR2 is YYNGEE. This CDR3 region has 17 residues. J lost 5 bases, V lost 0 bases, and 11 bases had no gene match. Here the CDR3 DNA reads TGTGCCAGCAGCGTAGGTCCGGGCGGCGGGAGTGACAATGAGCAGTTCTTC. It encodes CASSVGPGGGSDNEQFF. The full variable domain, rest sourced from reference TRBV9 and TRBJ2-1, is DSGVTQTPKHLITATGQRVTLRCSPRSGDLSVYWYQQSLDQGLQFLIQYYNGEERAKGNILERFSAQQFPDLHSELNLSSLELGDSALYFCASSVGPGGGSDNEQFFGPGTRLTVL.

CDR3 coding DNA: TGTGCCAGCACTACTAGCGGGAAAACCGAGCAGTACTTC. As protein: CASTTSGKTEQYF. This rearrangement joins TRBV6-5 to TRBJ2-7, with 10 bases lining up with TRBD2. The CDR3 is 13 amino acids. J gave up 6 bases and V 7 bases, and 6 bases lay outside the gene matches. Germline-derived CDR1 and CDR2 are MNHEY and SVGAGI.

V usage is TRBV28 and J usage is TRBJ1-5; D unresolved. Germline V CDR1 and CDR2: MDHEN, SYDVKM. This CDR3 spans 13 amino acids. Trimming removed 5 bases from V and 2 bases from J, with 7 bases in between. In DNA, the CDR3 is TGTGCCAGCAGTCTCCCTGGCAATCAGCCCCAGCATTTT. It translates to CASSLPGNQPQHF.

The rearrangement links TRBV27 to TRBJ2-1; D gene unclear. The CDR3 spans 12 residues. V lost 5 bases and J 7 bases, leaving 9 bases between the germline ends. Germline V gene lookup returns CDR1 MNHEY and CDR2 SMNVEV (reference sequence). The CDR3 sequence is CASSLIGNEQFF. The CDR3, as DNA: TGTGCCAGCAGTCTTATCGGTAATGAGCAGTTCTTC.

The J gene is TRBJ2-1, the V gene TRBV18; TRBD2 agrees at 7 bases. From germline, CDR1 is KGHSH and CDR2 LQKENI. V gave up 2 bases and J gave up 6 bases; unmatched junction bases: 7. CDR3 size: 15 residues. DNA for the CDR3: TGTGCCAGCTCACCAGGGTCCTCGGGGGGCAATGAGCAGTTCTTC. The encoded protein is CASSPGSSGGNEQFF.

V usage is TRBV27 and J usage is TRBJ1-4, with a tentative D call TRBD1 (6 bases). V gave up 5 bases and J gave up 3 bases, with 13 bases separating them. The CDR3 covers 15 residues. Germline V gene lookup returns CDR1 MNHEY and CDR2 SMNVEV (reference sequence). The CDR3, as DNA: TGTGCCAGCAGTCGCGAACAGGGAGCTAATGAAAAACTGTTTTTT. This codes for CASSREQGANEKLFF.

The V and J genes are TRBV28 and TRBJ1-2; D is possibly TRBD1 (6 bases). Germline lookup yields CDR1 MDHEN and CDR2 SYDVKM. Trimming took off 1 base at V and 1 base at J, with 16 bases between the two ends. The CDR3 totals 17 residues. CDR3 coding DNA: TGTGCCAGCAGTTTATTCGTTTCCCAGGGGCTTAACTATGGCTACACCTTC. This gives the protein CASSLFVSQGLNYGYTF.

The chain recombines TRBV30 with TRBJ1-2; 8 positions agree with TRBD1. The CDR3 totals 13 residues. Germline CDR1 GTSNPN, CDR2 SVGIG (reference sequence). The trim removed 0 bases at V and 7 bases at J, leaving 4 bases unmatched. The CDR3 bases are TGTGCCTGGAGTGTTGTCAGGGGGCCTGGCTACACCTTC. Its translation is CAWSVVRGPGYTF.

The chain carries TRBV5-1 and TRBJ2-2; D is unresolved. Germline V gene sequence: CDR1 SGHRS, CDR2 YFSETQ. The CDR3 covers 15 residues. Trimming pared 0 bases from V and 1 base from J, leaving 7 bases between. The CDR3 DNA sequence: TGCGCCAGCAGCTTGGGGCCAGAGAACACCGGGGAGCTGTTTTTT. As protein: CASSLGPENTGELFF. The full variable domain, in which reference TRBV5-1 and TRBJ2-2 provide the parts outside the CDR3, is KAGVTQTPRYLIKTRGQQVTLSCSPISGHRSVSWYQQTPGQGLQFLFEYFSETQRNKGNFPGRFSGRQFSNSRSEMNVSTLELGDSALYLCASSLGPENTGELFFGEGSRLTVL.

The chain combines TRBV19 with TRBJ2-3, with 7 positions matching TRBD1. Germline V gene lookup returns CDR1 LNHDA and CDR2 SQIVND (reference sequence). Trimming took 8 bases from V and 5 from J; bases not matched to a gene: 7. The CDR3 contains 13 residues. The CDR3 DNA sequence: TGTGCCAGTGGCCGACAGGGTGGAGATACGCAGTATTTT. This gives the protein CASGRQGGDTQYF. The variable domain in full, with the rest retrieved from reference TRBV19 and TRBJ2-3, is DGGITQSPKYLFRKEGQNVTLSCEQNLNHDAMYWYRQDPGQGLRLIYYSQIVNDFQKGDIAEGYSVSREKKESFPLTVTSAQKNPTAFYLCASGRQGGDTQYFGPGTRLTVL.

V and J are TRBV19 and TRBJ2-7; 8 bases map to TRBD2. Germline values: CDR1 LNHDA, CDR2 SQIVND (reference sequence). The CDR3 length is 16 residues. With V trimmed by 6 bases and J by 6 bases, 16 bases remained unmatched. For the CDR3, the DNA is TGTGCCAGTAGCCCGGCCCGGGGTAGCGGGATATCCGAGCAGTACTTC. Translation gives CASSPARGSGISEQYF.

The chain uses TRBV5-1 and TRBJ1-5; the D is unclear. This CDR3 spans 15 amino acids. Germline-derived CDR1 and CDR2 are SGHRS and YFSETQ. Trimming took off 4 bases at V and 2 bases at J, with 13 bases between the two ends. CDR3 amino acids: CASSLNAAGNQPQHF. CDR3 nucleotides: TGCGCCAGCAGCCTGAACGCCGCGGGCAATCAGCCCCAGCATTTT.

The chain is built from TRBV29-1 and TRBJ1-1; D perhaps matches TRBD1 (5 bases). V was pared by 3 bases and J by 4 bases, with 9 bases between. There are 12 residues in the CDR3. Germline-derived CDR1 and CDR2 are SQVTM and ANQGSEA. CDR3 sequence (DNA): TGCAGCGTTGAGGGGGGGATCACTGAAGCTTTCTTT. This translates into CSVEGGITEAFF.

This chain joins TRBV5-4 and TRBJ2-1; possible D gene TRBD2, 6 bases. Germline V gives CDR1 SGHNT, CDR2 YYREEE (reference sequence). V was shortened by 4 bases and J by 0 bases, with 11 bases between the two germline ends. The CDR3 is 15 amino acids. The CDR3 DNA is TGTGCCAGCAGCCGGGACTTCAGCTCCTACAATGAGCAGTTCTTC. It codes for CASSRDFSSYNEQFF.

This chain connects TRBV7-8 to TRBJ1-1, with 8 bases lining up with TRBD1. V lost 3 bases and J lost 1; bases outside the gene matches: 4. The germline V gene has CDR1 SGHVS and CDR2 FQNEAQ. The CDR3 spans 15 residues. This CDR3 is CASSFGTGWNTEAFF. The CDR3 DNA reads TGTGCCAGCAGCTTCGGGACAGGCTGGAACACTGAAGCTTTCTTT.

The CDR3 here is CASSIQGLYGYTF. CDR3 DNA: TGTGCCAGTAGTATCCAGGGGCTCTATGGCTACACCTTC. The chain is built from TRBV19 and TRBJ1-2; the D gene is possibly TRBD1 (6 bases). Germline V gives CDR1 LNHDA, CDR2 SQIVND (reference sequence). The CDR3 spans 13 residues. V lost 3 bases, J lost 4 bases, and 9 bases lay in between.

This chain links TRBV15 with TRBJ2-5; TRBD2 matches at 7 bases. Germline CDR1 LNHNV, CDR2 YYDKDF (reference sequence). With 6 bases clipped from V and 0 bases from J, the junction kept 7 bases outside the gene matches. This CDR3 contains 15 residues. CDR3 protein: CATSLVGGDQETQYF. In nucleotides, the CDR3 is TGTGCCACCAGTCTTGTGGGGGGGGACCAAGAGACCCAGTACTTC. Combining the CDR3 with reference TRBV15 and TRBJ2-5 gives the whole variable domain DAMVIQNPRYQVTQFGKPVTLSCSQTLNHNVMYWYQQKSSQAPKLLFHYYDKDFNNEADTPDNFQSRRPNTSFCFLDIRSPGLGDTAMYLCATSLVGGDQETQYFGPGTRLLVL.

The rearrangement links TRBV3-1 (or the pseudogene TRBV3-2) to TRBJ1-2; no clear D. The CDR3 sequence is 15 residues long. Per the germline V gene, CDR1 is LGHDT and CDR2 is YNNKEL (reference sequence). Trimming left V 4 bases short and J 5 bases short, with 17 bases between. CDR3: CASSPSEGPSYGYTF. The CDR3 region has the DNA TGTGCCAGCAGCCCTAGTGAGGGCCCAAGTTATGGCTACACCTTC.

The chain combines TRBV20-1 with TRBJ1-1; 9 nucleotides align to TRBD1. This CDR3 is built from 13 residues. Germline CDR1 reads DFQATT; CDR2 reads SNEGSKA (reference sequence). Losses at the gene ends were 3 bases for V and 8 bases for J; bases not matched to a gene: 7. In DNA form, the CDR3 reads TGCAGTGCTAGTCGCCCGGACAGGGGAGAAGCTTTCTTT. This translates into CSASRPDRGEAFF.